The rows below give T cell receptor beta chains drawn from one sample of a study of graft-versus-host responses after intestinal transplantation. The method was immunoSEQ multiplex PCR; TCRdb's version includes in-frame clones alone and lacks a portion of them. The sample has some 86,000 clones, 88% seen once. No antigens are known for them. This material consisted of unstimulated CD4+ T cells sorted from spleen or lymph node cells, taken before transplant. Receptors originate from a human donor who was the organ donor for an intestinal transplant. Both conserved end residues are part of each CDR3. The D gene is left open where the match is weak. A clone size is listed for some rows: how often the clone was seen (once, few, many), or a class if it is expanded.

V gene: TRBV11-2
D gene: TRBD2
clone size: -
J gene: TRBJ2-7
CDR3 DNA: TGTGCCAGCAGCCTACTAGCGGGGAGCTACGAGCAGTACTTC
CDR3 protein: CASSLLAGSYEQYF

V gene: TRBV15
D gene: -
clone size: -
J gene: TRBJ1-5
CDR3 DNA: TGTGCCACCAGCAGAGTAGGCGAGGCCCAGCATTTT
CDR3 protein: CATSRVGEAQHF

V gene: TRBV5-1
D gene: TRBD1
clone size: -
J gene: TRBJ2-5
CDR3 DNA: TGCGCCAGCAGCTGGGGGTGGGGACAGCCTCGGTCCCAAGAGACCCAGTACTTC
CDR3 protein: CASSWGWGQPRSQETQYF

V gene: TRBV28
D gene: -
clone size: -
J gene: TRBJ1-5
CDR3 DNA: TGTGCCAGCAGTTTACCCCTTAGCAATCAGCCCCAGCATTTT
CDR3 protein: CASSLPLSNQPQHF

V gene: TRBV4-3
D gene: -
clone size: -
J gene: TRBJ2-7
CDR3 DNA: TGCGCCAGCAGCCAAGATGGACGACAGGCACCCTACGAGCAGTACTTC
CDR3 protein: CASSQDGRQAPYEQYF

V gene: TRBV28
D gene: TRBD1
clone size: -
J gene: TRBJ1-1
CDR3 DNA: TGTGCCAGCAGTTTCAGGGGGCGCACTGAAGCTTTCTTT
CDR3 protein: CASSFRGRTEAFF

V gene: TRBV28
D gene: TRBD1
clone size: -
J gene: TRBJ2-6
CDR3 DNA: TGTGCCAGCAGTCTAGGGACAGGGATCGGGGCCAACGTCCTGACTTTC
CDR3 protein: CASSLGTGIGANVLTF

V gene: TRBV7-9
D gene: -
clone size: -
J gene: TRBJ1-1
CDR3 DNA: TGTGCCAGCAGCCTCCGGACAGAGAACACTGAAGCTTTCTTT
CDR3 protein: CASSLRTENTEAFF

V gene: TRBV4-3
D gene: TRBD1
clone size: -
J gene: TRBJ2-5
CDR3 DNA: TGCGCCAGCAGCCTCCAACCCCGGACAGGGCGAGAGACCCAGTACTTC
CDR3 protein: CASSLQPRTGRETQYF

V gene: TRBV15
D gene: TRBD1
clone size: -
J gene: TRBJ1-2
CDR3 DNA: TGTGCCACCAGCAATACCCACAGGGGCAACTATGGCTACACCTTC
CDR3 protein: CATSNTHRGNYGYTF

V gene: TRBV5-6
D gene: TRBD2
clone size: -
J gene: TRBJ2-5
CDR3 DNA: TGTGCCAGCAGCTTGGGATGGGGGGGAGTCGGGACCCAGTACTTC
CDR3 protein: CASSLGWGGVGTQYF

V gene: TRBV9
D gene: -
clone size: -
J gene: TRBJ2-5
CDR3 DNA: TGTGCCAGCAGCGTGGGGGGAGGCGAGACCCAGTACTTC
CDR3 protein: CASSVGGGETQYF

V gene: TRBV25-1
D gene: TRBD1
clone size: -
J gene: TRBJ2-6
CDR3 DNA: TGTGCCAGCAGTCCCCACAGGGGATTCGGCTCTGGGGCCAACGTCCTGACTTTC
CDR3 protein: CASSPHRGFGSGANVLTF

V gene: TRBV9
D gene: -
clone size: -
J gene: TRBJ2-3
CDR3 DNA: TGTGCCAGCAGCACTCGGGACACGCAGACCACAGATACGCAGTATTTT
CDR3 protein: CASSTRDTQTTDTQYF

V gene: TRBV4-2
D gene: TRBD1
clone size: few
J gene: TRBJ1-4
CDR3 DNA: TGTGCCAGCAGCCAAGATTTCTGGAACAGGGGTGAAAAACTGTTTTTT
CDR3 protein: CASSQDFWNRGEKLFF

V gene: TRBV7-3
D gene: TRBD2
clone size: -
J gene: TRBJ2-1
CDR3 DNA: TGTGCCAGCAGCTTTGGGCTAGCGGGGGGTCACGTAGGAAATGAGCAGTTCTTC
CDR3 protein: CASSFGLAGGHVGNEQFF

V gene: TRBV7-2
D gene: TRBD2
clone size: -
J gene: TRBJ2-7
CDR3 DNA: TGTGCCAGCAGCCGGGAGCGGGGGTTTCCCCCCTACGAGCAGTACTTC
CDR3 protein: CASSRERGFPPYEQYF

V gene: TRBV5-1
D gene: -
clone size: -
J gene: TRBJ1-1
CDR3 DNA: TGCGCCAGCAGCTTGGACAGGATAAGGTTGGGCACTGAAGCTTTCTTT
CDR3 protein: CASSLDRIRLGTEAFF

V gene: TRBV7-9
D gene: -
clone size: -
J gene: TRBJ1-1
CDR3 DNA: TGTGCCAGCACCCCTGGGGGCCGGGACAAAGCTTTCTTT
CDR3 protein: CASTPGGRDKAFF

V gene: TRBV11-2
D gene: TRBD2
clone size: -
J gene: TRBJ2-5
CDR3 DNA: TGTGCCAGCAGCAGAGCGGGAGGGCGACAAGAGACCCAGTACTTC
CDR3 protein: CASSRAGGRQETQYF

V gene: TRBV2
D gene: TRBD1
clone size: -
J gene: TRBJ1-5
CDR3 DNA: TGTGCCATACAGGGGGAGGGCCAGCCCCAGCATTTT
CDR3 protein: CAIQGEGQPQHF

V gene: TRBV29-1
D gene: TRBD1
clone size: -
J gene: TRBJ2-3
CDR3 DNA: TGCAGCGTCCGGAAAACAGGGGGCGGCCGCACAGATACGCAGTATTTT
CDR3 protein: CSVRKTGGGRTDTQYF

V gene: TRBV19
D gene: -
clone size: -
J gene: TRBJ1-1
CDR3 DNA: TGTGCCAGTAGTTACAGGGAAGACACTGAAGCTTTCTTT
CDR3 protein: CASSYREDTEAFF

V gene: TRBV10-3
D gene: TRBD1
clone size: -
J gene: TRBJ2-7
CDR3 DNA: TGTGCCATCAGTGAGGGGGACAGGGGGCCATACGAGCAGTACTTC
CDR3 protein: CAISEGDRGPYEQYF

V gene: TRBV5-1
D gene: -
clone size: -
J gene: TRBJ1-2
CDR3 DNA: TGCGCCAGCAGCTTTACAGGCGGCCCGGCGGGGGGCTACACCTTC
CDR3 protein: CASSFTGGPAGGYTF

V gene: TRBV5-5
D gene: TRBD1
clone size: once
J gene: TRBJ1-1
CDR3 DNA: TGTGCCAGCAGCTCCGGGACAGGCATGAACACTGAAGCTTTCTTT
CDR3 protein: CASSSGTGMNTEAFF

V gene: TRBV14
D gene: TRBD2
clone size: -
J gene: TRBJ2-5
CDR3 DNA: TGTGCCAGCAGCTATAGCGGGAGCGTAAAGACCCAGTACTTC
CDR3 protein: CASSYSGSVKTQYF

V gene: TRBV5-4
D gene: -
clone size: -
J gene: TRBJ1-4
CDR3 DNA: TGTGCCACCAGAAGGGAGAGAGGCTCGGGCGGAGCAACTAATGAAAAACTGTTTTTT
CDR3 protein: CATRRERGSGGATNEKLFF

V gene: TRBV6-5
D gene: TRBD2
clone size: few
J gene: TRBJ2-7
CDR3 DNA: TGTGCCAGCAGTTACGTGGCGGGAGGGTACTACGAGCAGTACTTC
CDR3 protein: CASSYVAGGYYEQYF

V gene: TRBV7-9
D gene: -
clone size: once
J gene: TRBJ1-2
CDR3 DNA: TGTGCCACGCGACTAGCCGACAGGCTCGACGGTTACACCTTC
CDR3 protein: CATRLADRLDGYTF

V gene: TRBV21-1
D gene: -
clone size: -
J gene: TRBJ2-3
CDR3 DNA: TGTGCCAGCAGCAAAGAACAACTAGCGGTGGGTACGCAGTATTTT
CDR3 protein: CASSKEQLAVGTQYF

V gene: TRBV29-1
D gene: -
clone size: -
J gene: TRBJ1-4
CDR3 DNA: TGCAGCGTTGCGACTCTCGAAAAACTGTTTTTT
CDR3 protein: CSVATLEKLFF

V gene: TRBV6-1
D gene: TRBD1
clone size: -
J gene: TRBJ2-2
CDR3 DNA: TGTGCCAGCAATGGGGACAGGGGGGCCGGGGAGCTGTTTTTT
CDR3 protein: CASNGDRGAGELFF

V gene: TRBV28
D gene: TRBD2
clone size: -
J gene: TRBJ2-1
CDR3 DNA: TGTGCCAGCAGCCTCTTAACTAGCGGGAGCAGGGGTGAGCAGTTCTTC
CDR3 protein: CASSLLTSGSRGEQFF

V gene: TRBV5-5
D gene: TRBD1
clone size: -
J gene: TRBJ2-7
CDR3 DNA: TGTGCCAGCAGTCGCCCGGGACAGGGGTCCCTCGAGCAGTACTTC
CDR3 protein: CASSRPGQGSLEQYF

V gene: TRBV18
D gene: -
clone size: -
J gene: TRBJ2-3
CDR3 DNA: TGTGCCAGCTCACCTCCCGTGCAGACTCCGGGGCAGTATTTT
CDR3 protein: CASSPPVQTPGQYF

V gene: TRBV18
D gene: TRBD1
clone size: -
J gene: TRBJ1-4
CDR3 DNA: TGTGCCAGCTCAACAGGGGCCAATGAAAAACTGTTTTTT
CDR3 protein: CASSTGANEKLFF

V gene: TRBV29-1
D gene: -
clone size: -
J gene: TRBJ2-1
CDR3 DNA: TGCAGCGCTGTGTACAATGAGCAGTTCTTC
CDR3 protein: CSAVYNEQFF

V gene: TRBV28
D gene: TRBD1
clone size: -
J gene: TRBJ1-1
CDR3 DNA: TGTGCCAGCAATGACAGGGTTTCGGCTTTCTTT
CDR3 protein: CASNDRVSAFF

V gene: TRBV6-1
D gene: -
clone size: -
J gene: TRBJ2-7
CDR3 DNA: TGTGCCAGCAGTTTCGGCGGGTCTTCCTACGAGCAGTACTTC
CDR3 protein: CASSFGGSSYEQYF

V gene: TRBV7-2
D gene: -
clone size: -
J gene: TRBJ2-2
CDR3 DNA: TGTGCCAGCAGCTTAGTTGGGGGGACAGACACCGGGGAGCTGTTTTTT
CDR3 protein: CASSLVGGTDTGELFF

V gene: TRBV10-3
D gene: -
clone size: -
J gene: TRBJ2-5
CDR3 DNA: TGTGCCATCAGTGAAGGACTGACCCAGTACTTC
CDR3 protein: CAISEGLTQYF

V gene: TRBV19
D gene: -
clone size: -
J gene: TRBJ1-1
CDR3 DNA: TGTGCCAGTAGTATAGTAACGGGGAGGGCCACTGAAGCTTTCTTT
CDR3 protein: CASSIVTGRATEAFF

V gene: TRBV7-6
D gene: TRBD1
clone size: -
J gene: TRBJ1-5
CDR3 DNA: TGTGCCAGCAGCCCGAGACAGGGCCAGCCCCAGCATTTT
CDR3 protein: CASSPRQGQPQHF

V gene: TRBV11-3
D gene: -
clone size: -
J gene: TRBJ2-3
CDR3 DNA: TGTGCCAGCAGCTTAGAGGGAGTAGATACGCAGTATTTT
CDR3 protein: CASSLEGVDTQYF

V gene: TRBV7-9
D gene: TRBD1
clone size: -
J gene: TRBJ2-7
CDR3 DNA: TGTGCCAGCAGCCACCCGACGCTGGGACAGGGGCAGTACTTC
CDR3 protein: CASSHPTLGQGQYF

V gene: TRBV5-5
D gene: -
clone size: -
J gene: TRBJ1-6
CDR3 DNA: TGTGCCAGCAGCTTGGCCGACGGGAGGAGCTCCTATAATTCACCCCTCCACTTT
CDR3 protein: CASSLADGRSSYNSPLHF

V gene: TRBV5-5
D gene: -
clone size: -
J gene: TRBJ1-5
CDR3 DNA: TGTGCCAGCAGCTTGAAAGGCAGCGGATCCTATCAGCCCCAGCATTTT
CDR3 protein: CASSLKGSGSYQPQHF

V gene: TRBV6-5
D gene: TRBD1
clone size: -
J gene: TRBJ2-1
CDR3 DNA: TGTGCCAGCAGTTTACAGGGGGCGGCCTACAATGAGCAGTTCTTC
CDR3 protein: CASSLQGAAYNEQFF

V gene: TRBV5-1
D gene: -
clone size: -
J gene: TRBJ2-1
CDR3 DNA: TGCGCCAGCAGCTGGTTACAGGGAGCACGAGGGCAGGGTGAGCAGTTCTTC
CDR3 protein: CASSWLQGARGQGEQFF

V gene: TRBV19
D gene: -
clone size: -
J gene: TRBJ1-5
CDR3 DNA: TGTGCCAGTAGTATTATTGGAGGGGGGGGGCAGCCCCAGCATTTT
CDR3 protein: CASSIIGGGGQPQHF